Presented here are 8 T cell receptor beta chains from one specimen sequenced in a study of T cell repertoires in cytomegalovirus infection. No antigens are known for them. TCRdb re-called the reads with MiXCR, one entry per CDR3 protein. Of around 770,000 distinct CDR3 sequences listed, about 27% were seen once; the top ten hold under 15%. Here the sequenced sample was cultured CD8+ T cells from PBMCs, taken from culture after CMV antigen stimulation. Every receptor here comes from a human donor in good health (CMV status not recorded). Some clones in this sample may be carry-over from other donors' samples.

V gene TRBV23-1 combines with J gene TRBJ2-7; no clear D gene. TRBV23-1 is annotated as an ORF whose role is uncertain. The V end lost 2 bases, the J end lost 4 bases, and 15 bases lay between the germline ends. CDR3 length equals 15 residues. The CDR3, as DNA: TGCGCCAGCAGTCAAACCGGGCCAAGACCTTACGAGCAGTACTTC. Encoded protein: CASSQTGPRPYEQYF.

Remarks on this clonotype: Sequence at one end of the junction differs from germline and may be a read error. The chain couples TRBV6-8 to TRBJ1-1; D is unresolved. Germline V CDR1 and CDR2: MNHGY, SAAAGT. The CDR3 consists of 15 residues. CDR3 sequence: CASSYWVGQNTEAFF. CDR3 nucleotides: TGTGCCAGTAGTTACTGGGTTGGGCAGAACACTGAAGCTTTCTTT.

This clonotype was counted many times. The chain carries TRBV12-3 or TRBV12-4 and TRBJ1-3; D gene uncertain. Trimming left V 3 bases short and J 4 bases short, with 22 bases between. The CDR3 contains 18 residues. Here the CDR3 DNA reads TGTGCCAGCAGTTTTTTCCTTCGTAGGGTTTATCAAGGAAACACCATATATTTT. Protein product: CASSFFLRRVYQGNTIYF.

This sequence joins TRBV12-3 or TRBV12-4 and TRBJ2-3, with unresolved D. The V gene lost 4 bases and the J gene lost 2 bases, with 4 bases spanning the gap. The CDR3 is 12 residues long. CDR3 bases: TGTGCCAGCAGTTACAACACAGATACGCAGTATTTT. The encoded protein is CASSYNTDTQYF.

This clonotype was observed a handful of times. The chain has TRBV7-9 and TRBJ2-1; D uncertain. V lost 5 bases and J 8 bases, leaving 13 bases between the germline ends. CDR1 and CDR2 from the germline V gene are SEHNR and FQNEAQ (reference sequence). The CDR3 runs 13 residues. In nucleotides, the CDR3 is TGTGCCAGCAGCCTACTAATCACCGATGAGCAGTTCTTC. Translating gives CASSLLITDEQFF.

The genes are TRBV2 and TRBJ1-1; D is uncertain. The CDR3 is 13 residues long. Trimming pared 8 bases from V and 1 base from J, leaving 11 bases between. The germline gives CDR1 SNHLY, CDR2 FYNNEI. The CDR3 here is CASRVWQNTEAFF. CDR3 DNA: TGTGCCAGCCGGGTTTGGCAGAACACTGAAGCTTTCTTT.

At least ten counts were recorded for this clonotype. V is TRBV7-8 and J is TRBJ2-5; a possible D gene is TRBD1 (7 bases). Trimming left V 6 bases short and J 5 bases short, with 13 bases between. Germline V gives CDR1 SGHVS, CDR2 FQNEAQ. The CDR3 is 13 residues long. The CDR3 sequence: CASRPTGRETQYF. The CDR3 DNA reads TGTGCCAGCAGGCCGACAGGGAGGGAGACCCAGTACTTC. Combining the CDR3 with reference TRBV7-8 and TRBJ2-5 gives the whole variable domain GAGVSQSPRYKVAKRGQDVALRCDPISGHVSLFWYQQALGQGPEFLTYFQNEAQLDKSGLPSDRFFAERPEGSVSTLKIQRTQQEDSAVYLCASRPTGRETQYFGPGTRLLVL.

V and J are TRBV2 and TRBJ2-3; 8 bases align to TRBD1. V lost 7 bases to trimming and J lost 4 bases; unmatched junction nucleotides: 10. This CDR3 region has 15 residues. The germline V gene encodes CDR1 SNHLY and CDR2 FYNNEI. In nucleotides, the CDR3 is TGTGCCAGCAAGAAACCGGGACAGGTTCCAGATACGCAGTATTTT. It codes for CASKKPGQVPDTQYF.